This T cell receptor (beta chain) was sequenced for a study of T-cell memory formation after mild COVID-19 (dated by TCRdb to the early 2020s). Broadly, across the study: TCR sequence clusters from the two donors were found to be largely donor specific. In a couple of donors, T-cell clones that expanded and contracted after mild COVID-19 were followed by sequencing TCRalpha and TCRbeta repertoires longitudinally. Two young, previously healthy adult volunteers, one female and one male, were included in the cohort. The research as a whole found: Contracting CD4+ clones turned up mainly in the CM and EM memory subsets, whereas EMRA was where CD8+ clones were enriched. Only two mild cases were covered in the study, and larger cohorts including severe cases with pre-infection samples were considered necessary. SARS-CoV-2 specificity of the second-wave clones peaking on day 37 was not confirmed. Balanced CD4/CD8 phenotypes were observed for clones contracting from day 15 to 85, whereas a bias towards CD4+ was observed for a second wave of clones expanding from day 15 to 37. Some responding clones were found in pre-infection memory, which suggests that pre-existing cross-reactive memory T cells took part in the SARS-CoV-2 response.

Instrument on record: Illumina NovaSeq 6000. TCRalpha and TCRbeta cDNA libraries were built by 5'RACE with constant-segment primers, adding sample barcodes and unique molecular identifiers. Trizol reagent was used to extract RNA from every sample. Amplification of the libraries took two PCR steps, and the second step added a second sample barcode plus Illumina TruSeq adapters. Libraries were sequenced on an Illumina NovaSeq with 2 x 150 bp paired-end reads. As for the original processing: Reads were demultiplexed and collapsed into UMI-guided consensus sequences with migec v1.2.7. Using mixcr v2.1.11, the UMI consensuses were aligned to TRA and TRB V and J templates and assembled into clonotypes. Clonotypes were classified as expanded or contracted when called significant by both edgeR and NoisET, with noise models trained on biological replicates. For edgeR calls, the thresholds were a false discovery rate-adjusted p below 0.01 and a log2 fold-change of 1. As an exploratory analysis of dynamics, PCA with hierarchical clustering was applied to max-normalized trajectories of the 1000 most abundant clonotypes. Each responding clone was given a CD4 or CD8 phenotype based on the CD4+ and CD8+ repertoires, which had been sequenced separately. TCRdb reprocessed the public reads (quality trimming at Q25 with fastp, clone calling with MiXCR) and kept in-frame beta chains. CDR3 protein sequences are deduplicated, and each keeps its most common genes and DNA. It is TCRdb's table, rather than the study itself, that gives the V and J calls and clone size. The sample table lists fewer than 700,000 distinct CDR3 sequences, more than 15% of them with a count of one. The top ten clones comprise about 12% of the sample.

V lost 5 bases and J lost 7 bases, and the count of bases not matched to a germline gene is 15. CDR1 and CDR2 were assigned from the germline V gene (reference sequence) as MNHEY and SMNVEV. The CDR3 runs 17 residues from the cysteine to the phenylalanine. This entry keeps only the CDR3 DNA: 51 bases, framed from base 1. This clonotype came up once. The specificity of this receptor is unknown. No much larger clone exists at a distance of one base, and base qualities are not known. A single read is weak support. Ficoll-Paque density gradient centrifugation was used to isolate PBMCs. This chain is built from TRBV27 and TRBJ1-4, with 8 central nucleotides matching TRBD1. This clonotype was sampled from an adult woman who had mild COVID-19 (a few samples of this study predate the infection). The sample titles of this study are shuffled in the database, so cell type and time point are left out; the donor was told from shared clones. Sequencing input: PBMCs or a T cell subset sorted from them (not recorded which). The CDR3 region has the sequence CASSRKLAGQGGEKLFF. The nucleotide sequence reads TGTGCCAGCAGTCGGAAACTCGCCGGACAGGGAGGTGAAAAACTGTTTTTT.